The entry below describes one TCR beta chain. Its antigen is currently not known. Base qualities are not at hand, and no much larger clone is one base apart. Each collaborating institution followed its own protocols to collect whole blood in K2EDTA tubes. For TCRbeta analysis, collaborator samples were shipped as frozen whole blood, as isolated PBMCs, or as DNA extracted from either sample type. The sample belongs to a study of blood T cell repertoires in COVID-19 (dated by TCRdb to about 2020). Study-level background: Samples from collaborators originated in the United States, Italy and Spain and spanned both the acute and convalescent phases of COVID-19. The prospective study material was composed of cDNA or gDNA derived from T cells, B-cell-depleted T cells, or PBMCs. Deeply sampled blood TCRbeta repertoires from subjects exposed to, actively infected with, or recovered from COVID-19 were included in the dataset. A freely available public database, intended as a resource for researchers studying the immune response to SARS-CoV-2, is where the repertoires were released. Samples were obtained from the ongoing ImmuneRACE study (first 160 participants) and from approximately 1,200 subjects provided by 6 global collaborators. The sample metadata nearly always contained a de-identified subject ID, COVID-19 status, age in years and sex. HLA class I and class II types, where available, came from metadata supplied by the sample provider rather than from assay-based typing.

Study-wide conclusions, independent of this receptor: The quantity of clinical and demographic metadata differed by source and by participant and was supplied without curation.

CDR1 SGHDN and CDR2 FVKESK were looked up in the germline V gene. From the cysteine through the phenylalanine, the CDR3 covers 16 amino acids. Here the CDR3 DNA is all that survives: 48 bases in frame from base 1. The germline V end is reduced by 0 bases and the J end by 5 bases; junction bases left unmatched: 8. TCRbeta CDR3 regions were amplified from genomic DNA using the immunoSEQ Assay, a bias-controlled multiplex PCR. The original methods were these. Nucleated cell counts per sample were estimated from amplification of reference gene primers within the assay. To quantify the absolute abundance of each unique TCRbeta CDR3 rearrangement, sequence reads were collapsed and filtered. For each sample, productive Simpson clonality was calculated as the square root of Simpson's diversity index over productive rearrangements. In TCRdb, the immuneACCESS table is reduced to in-frame sequences with V and J assigned. These tables do not hold every clone; where another copy was compared, an unresolved V gene accounts for under half, and the others remain unexplained. From that table come the V and J calls and clone size; the DNA was used to work out D and trimming. Within this sample are 350,000 to 450,000 clones, with more than 80% of them counted one time only. Clones ranked in the top ten supply more than 1% of the sample.

Recombination linked TRBV14 to TRBJ2-7, with TRBD2 matching 9 junction bases. The sequence was obtained from a man aged 35-49 years with acute or convalescent COVID-19. Sequences were obtained from peripheral blood. Here the CDR3 is given as CASSQERGTSLNEQYF. The sequence in DNA is TGTGCCAGCAGCCAAGAACGGGGGACTAGCTTGAACGAGCAGTACTTC.